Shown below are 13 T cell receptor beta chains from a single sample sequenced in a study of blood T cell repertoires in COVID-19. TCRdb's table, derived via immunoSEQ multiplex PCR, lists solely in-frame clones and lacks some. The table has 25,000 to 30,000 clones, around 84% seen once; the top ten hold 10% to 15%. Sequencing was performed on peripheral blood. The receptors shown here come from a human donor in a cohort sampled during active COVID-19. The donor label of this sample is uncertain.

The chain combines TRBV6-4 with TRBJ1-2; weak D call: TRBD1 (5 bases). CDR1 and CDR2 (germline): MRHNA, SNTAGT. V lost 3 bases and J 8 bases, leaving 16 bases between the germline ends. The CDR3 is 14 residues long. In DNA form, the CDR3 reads TGTGCCAGCAGTGAGGTCGAAGGGGCTGGCGGCTACACCTTC. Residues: CASSEVEGAGGYTF.

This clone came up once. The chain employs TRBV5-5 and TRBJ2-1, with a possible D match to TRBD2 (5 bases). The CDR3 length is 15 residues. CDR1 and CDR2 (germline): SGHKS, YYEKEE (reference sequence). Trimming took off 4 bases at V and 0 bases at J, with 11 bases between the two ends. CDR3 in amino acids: CASSPTGSSYNEQFF. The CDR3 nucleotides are TGTGCCAGCAGCCCGACGGGGAGCTCCTACAATGAGCAGTTCTTC.

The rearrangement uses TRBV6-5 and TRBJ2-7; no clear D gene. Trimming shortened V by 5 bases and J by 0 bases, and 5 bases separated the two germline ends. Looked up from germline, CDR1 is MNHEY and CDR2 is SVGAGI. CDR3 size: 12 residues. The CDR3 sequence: CASSQNSYEQYF. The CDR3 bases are TGTGCCAGCAGTCAAAACTCCTACGAGCAGTACTTC.

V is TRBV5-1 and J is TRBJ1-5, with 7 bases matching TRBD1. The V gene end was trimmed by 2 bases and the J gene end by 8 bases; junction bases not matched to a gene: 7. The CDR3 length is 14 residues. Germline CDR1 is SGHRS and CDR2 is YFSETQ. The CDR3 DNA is TGCGCCAGCAGCTTAGGAGACCAGGGGGAGCCCCAGCATTTT. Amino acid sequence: CASSLGDQGEPQHF.

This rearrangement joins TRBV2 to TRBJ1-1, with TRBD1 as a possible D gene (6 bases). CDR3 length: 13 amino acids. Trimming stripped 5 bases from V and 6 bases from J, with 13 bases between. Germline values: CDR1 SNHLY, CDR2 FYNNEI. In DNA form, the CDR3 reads TGTGCCAGCAGTACAGGGAACGAGTCTGAAGCTTTCTTT. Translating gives CASSTGNESEAFF.

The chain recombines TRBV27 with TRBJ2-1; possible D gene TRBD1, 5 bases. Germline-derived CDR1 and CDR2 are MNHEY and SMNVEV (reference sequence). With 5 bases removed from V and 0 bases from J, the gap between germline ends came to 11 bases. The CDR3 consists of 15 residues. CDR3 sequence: CASSQGVSSYNEQFF. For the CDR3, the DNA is TGTGCCAGCAGTCAAGGGGTCAGCTCCTACAATGAGCAGTTCTTC.

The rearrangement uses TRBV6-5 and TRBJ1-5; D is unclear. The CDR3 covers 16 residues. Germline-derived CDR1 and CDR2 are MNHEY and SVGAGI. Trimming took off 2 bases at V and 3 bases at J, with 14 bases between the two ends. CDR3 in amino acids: CASSYVRGRNNQPQHF. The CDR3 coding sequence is TGTGCCAGCAGTTACGTTCGGGGAAGGAACAATCAGCCCCAGCATTTT.

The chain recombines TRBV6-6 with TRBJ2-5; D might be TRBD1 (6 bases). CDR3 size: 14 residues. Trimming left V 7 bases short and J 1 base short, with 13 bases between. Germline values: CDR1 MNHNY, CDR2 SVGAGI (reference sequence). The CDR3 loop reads CASTRQAPQETQYF. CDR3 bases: TGTGCCAGCACCCGACAGGCTCCCCAAGAGACCCAGTACTTC.

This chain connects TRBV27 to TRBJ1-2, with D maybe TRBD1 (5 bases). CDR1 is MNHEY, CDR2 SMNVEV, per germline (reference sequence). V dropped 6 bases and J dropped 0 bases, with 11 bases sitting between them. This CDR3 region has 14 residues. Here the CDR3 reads CASRDMGPNYGYTF. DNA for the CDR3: TGTGCCAGCAGGGACATGGGGCCTAACTATGGCTACACCTTC.

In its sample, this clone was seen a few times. The CDR3 loop is CASSQGGGDSPLHF. The CDR3 coding sequence is TGTGCCAGCAGCCAGGGAGGGGGGGATTCACCCCTCCACTTT. The V and J genes are TRBV6-6 and TRBJ1-6; tentatively, D is TRBD1 (6 bases). Germline V gene data show CDR1 as MNHNY and CDR2 as SVGAGI (reference sequence). The CDR3 spans 14 residues. V lost 6 bases and J 8 bases, leaving 14 bases between the germline ends.

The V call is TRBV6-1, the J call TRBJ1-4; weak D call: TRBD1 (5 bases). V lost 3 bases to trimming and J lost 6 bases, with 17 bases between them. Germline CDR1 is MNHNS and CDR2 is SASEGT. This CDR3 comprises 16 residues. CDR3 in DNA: TGTGCCAGCAGTGATGAACAGGAACCGTCCGATGAAAAACTGTTTTTT. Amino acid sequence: CASSDEQEPSDEKLFF.

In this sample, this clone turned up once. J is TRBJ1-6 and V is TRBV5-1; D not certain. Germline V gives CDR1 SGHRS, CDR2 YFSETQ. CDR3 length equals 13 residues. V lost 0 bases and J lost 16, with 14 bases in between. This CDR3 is CASSLAGRARLHF. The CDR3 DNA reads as TGCGCCAGCAGCTTGGCCGGGAGGGCGAGGCTCCACTTT.

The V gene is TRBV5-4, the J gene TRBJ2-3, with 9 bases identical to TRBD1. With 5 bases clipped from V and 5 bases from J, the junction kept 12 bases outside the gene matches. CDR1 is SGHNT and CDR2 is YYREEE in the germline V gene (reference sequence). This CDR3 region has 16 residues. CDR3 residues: CASRGGVGQGRDTQYF. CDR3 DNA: TGTGCCAGCAGGGGGGGAGTGGGACAGGGAAGAGATACGCAGTATTTT.